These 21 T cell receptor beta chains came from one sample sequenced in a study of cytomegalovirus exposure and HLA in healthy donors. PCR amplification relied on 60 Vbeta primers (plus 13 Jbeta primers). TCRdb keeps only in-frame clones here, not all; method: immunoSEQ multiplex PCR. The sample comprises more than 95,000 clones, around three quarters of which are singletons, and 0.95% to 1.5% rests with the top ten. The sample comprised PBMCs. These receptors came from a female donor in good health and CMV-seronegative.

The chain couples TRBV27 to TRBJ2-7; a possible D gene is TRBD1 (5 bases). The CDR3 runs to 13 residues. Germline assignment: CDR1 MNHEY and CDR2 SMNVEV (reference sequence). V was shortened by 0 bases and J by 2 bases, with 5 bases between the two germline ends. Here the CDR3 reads CASSLSGPYEQYF. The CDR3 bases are TGTGCCAGCAGTTTATCGGGGCCCTACGAGCAGTACTTC.

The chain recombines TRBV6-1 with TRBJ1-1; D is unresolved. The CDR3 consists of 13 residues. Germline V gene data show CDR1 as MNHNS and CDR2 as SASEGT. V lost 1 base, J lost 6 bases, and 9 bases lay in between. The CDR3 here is CASSEGQVPEAFF. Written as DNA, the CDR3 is TGTGCCAGCAGTGAAGGGCAAGTCCCTGAAGCTTTCTTT.

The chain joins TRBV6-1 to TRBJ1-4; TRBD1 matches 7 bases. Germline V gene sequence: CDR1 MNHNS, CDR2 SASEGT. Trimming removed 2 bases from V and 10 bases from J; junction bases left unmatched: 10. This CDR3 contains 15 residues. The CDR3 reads CASSESEYRGGKLFF. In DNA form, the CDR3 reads TGTGCCAGCAGTGAATCGGAATACAGGGGAGGAAAACTGTTTTTT.

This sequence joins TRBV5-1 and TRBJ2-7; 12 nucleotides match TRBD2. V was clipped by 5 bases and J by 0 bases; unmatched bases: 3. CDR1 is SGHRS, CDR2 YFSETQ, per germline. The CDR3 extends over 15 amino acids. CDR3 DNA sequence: TGCGCCAGCAGTCAGACTAGCGGGAGCTCCTACGAGCAGTACTTC. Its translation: CASSQTSGSSYEQYF.

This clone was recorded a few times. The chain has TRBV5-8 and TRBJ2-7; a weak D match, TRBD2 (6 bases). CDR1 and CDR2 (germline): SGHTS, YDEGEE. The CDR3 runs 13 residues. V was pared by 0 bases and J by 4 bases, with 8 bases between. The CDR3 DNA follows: TGTGCCAGCAGCTTGGTGGGGGGTTACGAGCAGTACTTC. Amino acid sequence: CASSLVGGYEQYF.

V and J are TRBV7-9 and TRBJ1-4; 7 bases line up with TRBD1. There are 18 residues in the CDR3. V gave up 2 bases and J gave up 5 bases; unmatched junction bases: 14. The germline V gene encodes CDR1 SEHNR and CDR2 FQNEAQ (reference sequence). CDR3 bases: TGTGCCAGCAGCTTAATTCCCAACAAGGGGACAGCGAATGAAAAACTGTTTTTT. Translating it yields CASSLIPNKGTANEKLFF.

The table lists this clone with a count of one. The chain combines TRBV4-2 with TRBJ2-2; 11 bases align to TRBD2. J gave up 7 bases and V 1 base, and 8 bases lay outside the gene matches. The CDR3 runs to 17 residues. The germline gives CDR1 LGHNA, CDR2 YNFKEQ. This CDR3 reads CASSQVVAGGPGGELFF. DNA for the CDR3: TGTGCCAGCAGCCAAGTCGTAGCGGGAGGGCCGGGCGGGGAGCTGTTTTTT.

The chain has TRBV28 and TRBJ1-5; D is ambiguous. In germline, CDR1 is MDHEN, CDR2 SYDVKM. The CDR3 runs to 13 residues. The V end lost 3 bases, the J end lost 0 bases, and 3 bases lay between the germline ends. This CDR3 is CASSLYSNQPQHF. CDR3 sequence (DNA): TGTGCCAGCAGTTTGTATAGCAATCAGCCCCAGCATTTT.

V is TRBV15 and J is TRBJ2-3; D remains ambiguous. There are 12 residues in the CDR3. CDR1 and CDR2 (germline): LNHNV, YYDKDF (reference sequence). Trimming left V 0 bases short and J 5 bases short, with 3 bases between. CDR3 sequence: CATSRDQDTQYF. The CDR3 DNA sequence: TGTGCCACCAGCAGAGATCAAGATACGCAGTATTTT. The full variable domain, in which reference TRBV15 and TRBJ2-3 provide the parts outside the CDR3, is DAMVIQNPRYQVTQFGKPVTLSCSQTLNHNVMYWYQQKSSQAPKLLFHYYDKDFNNEADTPDNFQSRRPNTSFCFLDIRSPGLGDTAMYLCATSRDQDTQYFGPGTRLTVL.

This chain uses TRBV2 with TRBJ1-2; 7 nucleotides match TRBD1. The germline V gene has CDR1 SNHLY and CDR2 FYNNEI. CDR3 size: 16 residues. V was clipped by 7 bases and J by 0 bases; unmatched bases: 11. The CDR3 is CASTLPRTGANYGYTF. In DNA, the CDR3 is TGTGCCAGCACCCTTCCTAGGACAGGTGCTAACTATGGCTACACCTTC.

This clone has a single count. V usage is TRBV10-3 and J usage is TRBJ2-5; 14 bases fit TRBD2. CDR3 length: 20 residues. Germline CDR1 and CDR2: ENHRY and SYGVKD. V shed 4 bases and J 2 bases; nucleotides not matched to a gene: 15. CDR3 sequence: CAISAGLGTSGSFAQETQYF. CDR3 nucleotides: TGTGCCATCAGTGCGGGACTAGGGACTAGCGGGAGTTTCGCGCAAGAGACCCAGTACTTC.

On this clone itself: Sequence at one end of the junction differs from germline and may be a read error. CDR3 sequence (DNA): TGTGCCTGGAGTGTACTGTTGAACGCCGGGGAGCTGTTTTTT. Its translation is CAWSVLLNAGELFF. This chain uses TRBV30 with TRBJ2-2; D ambiguous. The CDR3 is 14 amino acids. Germline V gene lookup returns CDR1 GTSNPN and CDR2 SVGIG (reference sequence).

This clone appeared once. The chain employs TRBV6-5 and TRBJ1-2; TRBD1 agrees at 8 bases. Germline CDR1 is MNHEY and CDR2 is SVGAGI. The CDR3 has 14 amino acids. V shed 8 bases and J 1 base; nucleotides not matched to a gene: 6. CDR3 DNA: TGTGCCAGCGCCCCACAGGGGGGTAACTATGGCTACACCTTC. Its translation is CASAPQGGNYGYTF.

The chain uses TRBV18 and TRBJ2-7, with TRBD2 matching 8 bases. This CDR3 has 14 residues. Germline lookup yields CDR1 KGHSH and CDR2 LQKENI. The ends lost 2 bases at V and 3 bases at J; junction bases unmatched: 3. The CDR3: CASSPTGGGYEQYF. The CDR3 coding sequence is TGTGCCAGCTCACCAACGGGGGGGGGCTACGAGCAGTACTTC.

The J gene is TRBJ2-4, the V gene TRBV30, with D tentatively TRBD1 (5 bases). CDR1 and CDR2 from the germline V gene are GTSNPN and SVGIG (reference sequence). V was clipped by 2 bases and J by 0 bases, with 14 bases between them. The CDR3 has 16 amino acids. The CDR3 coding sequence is TGTGCCTGGAGTCCCCCGCCCACAGGAGCCAAAAACATTCAGTACTTC. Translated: CAWSPPPTGAKNIQYF.

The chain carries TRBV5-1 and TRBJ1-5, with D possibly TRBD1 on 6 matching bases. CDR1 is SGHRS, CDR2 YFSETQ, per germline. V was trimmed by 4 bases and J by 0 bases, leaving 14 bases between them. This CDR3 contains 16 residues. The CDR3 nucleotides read TGCGCCAGCAGCCAAGACAGGATGCATAGCAATCAGCCCCAGCATTTT. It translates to CASSQDRMHSNQPQHF. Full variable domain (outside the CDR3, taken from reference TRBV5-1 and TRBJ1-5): KAGVTQTPRYLIKTRGQQVTLSCSPISGHRSVSWYQQTPGQGLQFLFEYFSETQRNKGNFPGRFSGRQFSNSRSEMNVSTLELGDSALYLCASSQDRMHSNQPQHFGDGTRLSIL.

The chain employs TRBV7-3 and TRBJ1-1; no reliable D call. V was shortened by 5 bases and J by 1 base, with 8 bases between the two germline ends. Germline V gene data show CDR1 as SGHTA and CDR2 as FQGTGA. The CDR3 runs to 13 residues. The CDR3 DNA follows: TGTGCCAGCAGCAACGGCGGGAACACTGAAGCTTTCTTT. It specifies CASSNGGNTEAFF.

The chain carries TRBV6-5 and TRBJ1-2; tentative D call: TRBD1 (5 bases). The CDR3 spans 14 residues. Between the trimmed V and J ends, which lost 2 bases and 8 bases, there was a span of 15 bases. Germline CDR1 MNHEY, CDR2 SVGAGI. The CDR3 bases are TGTGCCAGCAGTTACGGGGGGTCCCACGGCGGCTACACCTTC. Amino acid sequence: CASSYGGSHGGYTF.

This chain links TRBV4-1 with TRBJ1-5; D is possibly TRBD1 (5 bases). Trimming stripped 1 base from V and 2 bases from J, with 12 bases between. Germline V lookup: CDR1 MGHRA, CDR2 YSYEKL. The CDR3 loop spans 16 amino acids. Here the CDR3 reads CASSQVGTIGNQPQHF. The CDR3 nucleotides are TGCGCCAGCAGCCAAGTGGGGACTATTGGCAATCAGCCCCAGCATTTT.

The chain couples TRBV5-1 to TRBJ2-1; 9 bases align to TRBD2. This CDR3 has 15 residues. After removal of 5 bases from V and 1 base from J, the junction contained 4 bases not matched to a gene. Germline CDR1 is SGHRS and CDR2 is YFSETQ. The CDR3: CASSFGLASYNEQFF. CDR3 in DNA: TGCGCCAGCAGTTTCGGACTAGCGTCCTACAATGAGCAGTTCTTC.

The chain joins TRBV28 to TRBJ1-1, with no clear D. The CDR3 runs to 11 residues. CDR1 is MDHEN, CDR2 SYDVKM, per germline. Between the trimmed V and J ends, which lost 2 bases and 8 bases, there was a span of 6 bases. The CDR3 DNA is TGTGCCAGCAGTTTAGCCAGGGAAGCTTTCTTT. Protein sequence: CASSLAREAFF.